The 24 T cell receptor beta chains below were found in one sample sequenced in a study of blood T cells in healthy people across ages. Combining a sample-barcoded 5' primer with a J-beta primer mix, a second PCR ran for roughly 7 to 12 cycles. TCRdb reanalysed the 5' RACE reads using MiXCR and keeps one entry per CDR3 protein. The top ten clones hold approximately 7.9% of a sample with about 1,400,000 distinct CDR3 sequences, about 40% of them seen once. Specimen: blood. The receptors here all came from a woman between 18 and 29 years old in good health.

CDR3 coding DNA: TGTGCCAGCAGTTTATTAAGGGACCAAGAGACCCAGTACTTC. This translates into CASSLLRDQETQYF. This chain joins TRBV28 and TRBJ2-5; D not resolved. The CDR3 contains 14 residues. Trimming stripped 1 base from V and 0 bases from J, with 6 bases between. Germline V gene data show CDR1 as MDHEN and CDR2 as SYDVKM.

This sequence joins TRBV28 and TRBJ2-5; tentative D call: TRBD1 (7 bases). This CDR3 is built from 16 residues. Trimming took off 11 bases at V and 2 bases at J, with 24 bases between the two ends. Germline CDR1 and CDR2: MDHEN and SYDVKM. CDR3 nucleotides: TGTGCCTCGGGGAAACGGGGGCGACAGGGTCAAGAGACCCAGTACTTC. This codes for CASGKRGRQGQETQYF.

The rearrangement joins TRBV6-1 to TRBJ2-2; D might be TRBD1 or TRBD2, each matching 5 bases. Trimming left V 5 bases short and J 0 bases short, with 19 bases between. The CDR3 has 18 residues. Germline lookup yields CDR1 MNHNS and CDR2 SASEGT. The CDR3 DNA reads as TGTGCCAGCAGTCCCCGACCTGGGACGGCTTCGAACACCGGGGAGCTGTTTTTT. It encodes CASSPRPGTASNTGELFF.

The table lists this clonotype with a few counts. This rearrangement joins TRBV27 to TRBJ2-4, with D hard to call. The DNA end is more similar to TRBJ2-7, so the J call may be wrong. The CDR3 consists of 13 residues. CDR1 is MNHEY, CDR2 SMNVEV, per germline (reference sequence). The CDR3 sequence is CASSLGVVGEQYF. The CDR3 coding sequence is TGTGCCAGCAGTTTAGGCGTAGTGGGCGAGCAGTACTTC.

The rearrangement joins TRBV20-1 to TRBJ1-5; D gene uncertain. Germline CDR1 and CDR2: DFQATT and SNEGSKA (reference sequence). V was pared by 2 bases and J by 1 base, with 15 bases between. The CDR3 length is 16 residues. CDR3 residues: CSARTSELGSNQPQHF. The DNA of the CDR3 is TGCAGTGCTAGAACTTCGGAGCTCGGGAGCAATCAGCCCCAGCATTTT.

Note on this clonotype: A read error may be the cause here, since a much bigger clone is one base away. CDR3 protein: CASSLASGAYNEQYF. Here the CDR3 DNA reads TGTGCCAGCAGCTTAGCTAGCGGGGCCTACAATGAGCAGTACTTC. The chain employs TRBV7-2 and TRBJ2-5, with 8 bases identical to TRBD2. With V trimmed by 0 bases and J by 11 bases, 11 bases remained unmatched. CDR1 and CDR2 from the germline V gene are SGHTA and FQGNSA. This CDR3 spans 15 amino acids.

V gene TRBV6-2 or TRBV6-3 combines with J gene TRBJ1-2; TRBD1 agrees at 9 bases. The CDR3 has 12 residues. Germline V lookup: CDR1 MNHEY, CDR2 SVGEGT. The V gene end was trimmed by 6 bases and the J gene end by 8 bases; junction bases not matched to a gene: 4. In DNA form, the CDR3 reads TGTGCCAGCAGATGGACAGGGGCCGGCTACACCTTC. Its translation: CASRWTGAGYTF.

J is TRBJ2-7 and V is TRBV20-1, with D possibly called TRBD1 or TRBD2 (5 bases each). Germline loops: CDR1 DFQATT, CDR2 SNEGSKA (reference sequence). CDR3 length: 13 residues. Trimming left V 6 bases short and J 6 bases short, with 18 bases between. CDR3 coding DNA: TGCAGTGCGCAACCGGGACGGTTATCCGAGCAGTACTTC. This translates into CSAQPGRLSEQYF.

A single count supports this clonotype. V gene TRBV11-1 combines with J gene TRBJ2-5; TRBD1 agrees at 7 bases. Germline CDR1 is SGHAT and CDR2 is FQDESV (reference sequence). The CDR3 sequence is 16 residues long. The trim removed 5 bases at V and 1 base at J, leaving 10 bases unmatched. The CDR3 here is CASSLRTGSFQETQYF. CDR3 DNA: TGTGCCAGCAGCCTCCGGACAGGAAGTTTCCAAGAGACCCAGTACTTC.

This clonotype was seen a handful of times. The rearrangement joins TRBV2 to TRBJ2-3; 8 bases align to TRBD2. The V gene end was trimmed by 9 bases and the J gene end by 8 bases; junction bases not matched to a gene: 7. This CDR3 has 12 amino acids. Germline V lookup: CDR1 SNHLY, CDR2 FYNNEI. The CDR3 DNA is TGTGCCAGTCCGGGGGGGGCCGGTACGCAGTATTTT. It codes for CASPGGAGTQYF.

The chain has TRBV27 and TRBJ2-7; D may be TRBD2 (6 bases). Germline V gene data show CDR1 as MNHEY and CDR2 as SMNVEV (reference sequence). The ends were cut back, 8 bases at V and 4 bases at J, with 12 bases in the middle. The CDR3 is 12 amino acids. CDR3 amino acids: CASGDSQYEQYF. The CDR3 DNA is TGTGCCAGCGGGGACTCCCAGTACGAGCAGTACTTC.

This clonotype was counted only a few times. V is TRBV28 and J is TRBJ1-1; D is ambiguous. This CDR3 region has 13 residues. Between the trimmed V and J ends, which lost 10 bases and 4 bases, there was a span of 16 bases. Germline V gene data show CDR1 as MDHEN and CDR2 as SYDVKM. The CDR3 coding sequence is TGTGCCATCCGTGGGCTGACCGGCACTGAAGCTTTCTTT. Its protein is CAIRGLTGTEAFF. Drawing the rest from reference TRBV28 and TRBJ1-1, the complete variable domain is DVKVTQSSRYLVKRTGEKVFLECVQDMDHENMFWYRQDPGLGLRLIYFSYDVKMKEKGDIPEGYSVSREKKERFSLILESASTNQTSMYLCAIRGLTGTEAFFGQGTRLTVV.

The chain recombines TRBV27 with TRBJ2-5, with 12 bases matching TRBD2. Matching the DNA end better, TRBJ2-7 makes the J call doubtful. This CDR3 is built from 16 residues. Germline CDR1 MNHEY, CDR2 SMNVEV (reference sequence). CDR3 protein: CASSTETSGRSYEQYF. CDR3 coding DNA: TGTGCCAGCAGTACTGAGACTAGCGGGAGATCCTACGAGCAGTACTTC.

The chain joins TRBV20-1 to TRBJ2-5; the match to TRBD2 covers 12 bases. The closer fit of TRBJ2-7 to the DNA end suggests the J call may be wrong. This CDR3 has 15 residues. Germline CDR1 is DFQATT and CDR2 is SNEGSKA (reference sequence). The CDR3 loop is CSARGLAGDTIEQYF. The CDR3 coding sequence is TGCAGTGCTAGAGGACTAGCGGGAGATACCATCGAGCAGTACTTC.

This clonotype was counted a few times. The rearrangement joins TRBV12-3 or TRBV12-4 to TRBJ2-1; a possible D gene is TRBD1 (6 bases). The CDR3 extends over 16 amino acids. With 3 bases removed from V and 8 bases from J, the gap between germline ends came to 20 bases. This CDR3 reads CASSFGFTGLGDEQFF. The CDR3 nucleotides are TGTGCCAGCAGTTTTGGATTTACAGGGTTGGGTGATGAGCAGTTCTTC.

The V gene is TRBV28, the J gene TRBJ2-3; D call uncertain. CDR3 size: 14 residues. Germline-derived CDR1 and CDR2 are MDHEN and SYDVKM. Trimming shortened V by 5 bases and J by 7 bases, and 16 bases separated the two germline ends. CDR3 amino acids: CASSGDGVPNTQYF. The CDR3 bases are TGTGCCAGCAGTGGGGATGGGGTACCCAATACGCAGTATTTT.

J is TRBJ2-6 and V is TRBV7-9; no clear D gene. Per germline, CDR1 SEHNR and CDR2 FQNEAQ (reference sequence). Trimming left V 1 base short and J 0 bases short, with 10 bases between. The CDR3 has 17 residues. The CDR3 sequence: CASSLGVSSSGANVLTF. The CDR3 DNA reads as TGTGCCAGCAGCTTAGGCGTCTCAAGCTCTGGGGCCAACGTCCTGACTTTC.

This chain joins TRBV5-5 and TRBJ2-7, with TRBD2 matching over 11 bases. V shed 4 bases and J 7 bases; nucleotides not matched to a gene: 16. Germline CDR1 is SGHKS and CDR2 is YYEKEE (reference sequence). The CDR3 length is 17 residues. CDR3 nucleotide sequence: TGTGCCAGCAGCCACCAGGGACTAGCGGACCCATACAATGAGCAGTACTTC. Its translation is CASSHQGLADPYNEQYF.

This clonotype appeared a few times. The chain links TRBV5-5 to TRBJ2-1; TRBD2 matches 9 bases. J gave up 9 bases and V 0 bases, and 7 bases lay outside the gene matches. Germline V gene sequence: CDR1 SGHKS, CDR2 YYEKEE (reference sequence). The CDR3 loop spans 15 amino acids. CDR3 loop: CASSLVSGSFSEQFF. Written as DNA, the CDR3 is TGTGCCAGCAGCTTGGTTAGCGGGAGCTTCAGTGAGCAGTTCTTC. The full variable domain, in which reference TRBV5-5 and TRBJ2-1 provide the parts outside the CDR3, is DAGVTQSPTHLIKTRGQQVTLRCSPISGHKSVSWYQQVLGQGPQFIFQYYEKEERGRGNFPDRFSARQFPNYSSELNVNALLLGDSALYLCASSLVSGSFSEQFFGPGTRLTVL.

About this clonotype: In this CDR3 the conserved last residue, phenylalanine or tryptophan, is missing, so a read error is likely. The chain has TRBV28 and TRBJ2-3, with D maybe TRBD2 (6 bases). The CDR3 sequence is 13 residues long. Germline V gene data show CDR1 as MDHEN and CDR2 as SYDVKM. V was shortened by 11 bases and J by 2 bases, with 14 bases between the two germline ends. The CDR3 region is CAAGRGTTDTQYL. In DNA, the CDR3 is TGTGCCGCAGGACGGGGGACCACAGATACGCAGTATTTG.

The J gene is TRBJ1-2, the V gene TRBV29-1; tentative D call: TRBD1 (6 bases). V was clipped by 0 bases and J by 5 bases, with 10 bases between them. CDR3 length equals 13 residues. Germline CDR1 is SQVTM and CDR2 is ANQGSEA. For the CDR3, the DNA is TGCAGCGTTGAAGACACGGACAGATATGGCTACACCTTC. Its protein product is CSVEDTDRYGYTF.

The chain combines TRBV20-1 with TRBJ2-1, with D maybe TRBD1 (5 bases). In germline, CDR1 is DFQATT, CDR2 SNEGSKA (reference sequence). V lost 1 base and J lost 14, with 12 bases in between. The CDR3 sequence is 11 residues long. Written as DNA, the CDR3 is TGCAGTGCTAGAGTCTCAGGGATGGAGTTCTTC. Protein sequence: CSARVSGMEFF.

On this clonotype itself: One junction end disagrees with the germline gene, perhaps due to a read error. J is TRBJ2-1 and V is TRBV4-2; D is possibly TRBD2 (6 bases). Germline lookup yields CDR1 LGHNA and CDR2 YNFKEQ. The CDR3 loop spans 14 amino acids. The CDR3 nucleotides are TGTGCCGGCAGCTTCACCTTGGGGGGCAATGAGCAGTTCTTC. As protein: CAGSFTLGGNEQFF.

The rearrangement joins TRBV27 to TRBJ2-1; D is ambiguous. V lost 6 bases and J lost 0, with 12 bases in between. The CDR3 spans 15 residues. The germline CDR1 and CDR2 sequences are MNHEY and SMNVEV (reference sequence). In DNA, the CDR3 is TGTGCCAGCAGCCCTGTACAAAGCTCCTACAATGAGCAGTTCTTC. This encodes CASSPVQSSYNEQFF.